What follows describes a single T cell receptor (beta chain). All patients reached thyroid surgery having received no treatment beforehand. These data originate in a study of metastatic and nonmetastatic thyroid tumors. Looking at the study overall: Comparative analysis of repertoires was undertaken across blood and tumor or nodule tissue obtained from malignant and benign thyroid patients.

Trimming removed 0 bases from V and 6 bases from J, with 5 bases in between. This CDR3 is 13 amino acids long. CDR1 and CDR2 from the germline V gene are SEHNR and FQNEAQ (reference sequence). TCRdb used MiXCR to call clones anew from the PCR reads. The repertoire consists of approximately 17,000 clones, with roughly a quarter occurring once and the leading ten covering about 10%. The sequence was collected from a female donor with papillary thyroid cancer or a benign thyroid nodule (not recorded which). Some clones in this sample may be carry-over from other donors' samples. Sample: adjacent normal tissue. The chain is built from TRBV7-9 and TRBJ2-2; perhaps TRBD2 as D (5 bases). CDR3 nucleotides: TGTGCCAGCAGCTTAGCGGGAGCCGGGGAGCTGTTTTTT. Translated: CASSLAGAGELFF.